The clone carrying this T cell receptor (beta chain) has ten or more counts. Its specificity is not known. The sample originates from a study of response to subunit inactivated influenza vaccine. Findings and caveats of the study: It was suggested by the authors that few new T cells are recruited by each seasonal influenza vaccination.

Each CDR3 protein gets one entry after TCRdb re-called the RT-PCR reads with MiXCR. The sample records around 850,000 distinct CDR3 sequences, approximately 18% being singletons. Germline CDR1 and CDR2: LGHNA and YNFKEQ. J lost 7 bases, V lost 0 bases, and 5 bases had no gene match. The CDR3 covers 15 residues. This chain links TRBV4-2 with TRBJ2-4, with 8 positions matching TRBD1. The material sequenced was PBMCs from blood, taken roughly 5 days after vaccination. The source is a man between 45 and 60 years old who received an inactivated influenza vaccine. The DNA for the CDR3 is TGTGCCAGCAGCCAAGATCCCCAGGGGGCGAACATTCAGTACTTC. Protein: CASSQDPQGANIQYF.